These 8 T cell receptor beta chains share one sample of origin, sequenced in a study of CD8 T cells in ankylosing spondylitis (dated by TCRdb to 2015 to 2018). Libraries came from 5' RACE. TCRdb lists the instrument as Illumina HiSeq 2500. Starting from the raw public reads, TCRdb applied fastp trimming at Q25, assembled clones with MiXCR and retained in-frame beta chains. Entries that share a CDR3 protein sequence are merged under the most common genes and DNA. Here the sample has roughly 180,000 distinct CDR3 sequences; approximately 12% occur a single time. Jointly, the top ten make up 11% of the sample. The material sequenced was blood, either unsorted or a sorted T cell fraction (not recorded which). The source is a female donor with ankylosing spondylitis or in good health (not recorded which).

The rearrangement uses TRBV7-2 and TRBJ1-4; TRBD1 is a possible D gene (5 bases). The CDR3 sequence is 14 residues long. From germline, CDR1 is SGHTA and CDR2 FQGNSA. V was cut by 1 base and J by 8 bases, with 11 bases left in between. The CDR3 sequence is CASSLGGAGEKLFF. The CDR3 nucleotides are TGTGCCAGCAGCTTAGGAGGGGCTGGGGAAAAACTGTTTTTT.

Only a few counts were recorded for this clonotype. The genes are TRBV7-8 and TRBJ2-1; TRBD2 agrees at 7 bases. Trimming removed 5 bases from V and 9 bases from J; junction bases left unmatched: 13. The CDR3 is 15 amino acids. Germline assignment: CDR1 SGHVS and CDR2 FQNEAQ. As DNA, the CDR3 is TGTGCCAGCAGCCCGCGGGGCGGGAGTACCGCTGAGCAGTTCTTC. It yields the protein CASSPRGGSTAEQFF. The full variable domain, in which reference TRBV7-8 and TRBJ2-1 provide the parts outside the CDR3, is GAGVSQSPRYKVAKRGQDVALRCDPISGHVSLFWYQQALGQGPEFLTYFQNEAQLDKSGLPSDRFFAERPEGSVSTLKIQRTQQEDSAVYLCASSPRGGSTAEQFFGPGTRLTVL.

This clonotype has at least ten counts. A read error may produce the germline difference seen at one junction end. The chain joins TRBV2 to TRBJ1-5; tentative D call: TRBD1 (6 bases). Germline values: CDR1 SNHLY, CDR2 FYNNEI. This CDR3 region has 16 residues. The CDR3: CASREGGRRSNQPQHF. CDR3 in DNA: TGTGCCAGCCGTGAGGGGGGCCGCAGGAGCAATCAGCCCCAGCATTTT. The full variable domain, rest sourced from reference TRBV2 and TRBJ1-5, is EPEVTQTPSHQVTQMGQEVILRCVPISNHLYFYWYRQILGQKVEFLVSFYNNEISEKSEIFDDQFSVERPDGSNFTLKIRSTKLEDSAMYFCASREGGRRSNQPQHFGDGTRLSIL.

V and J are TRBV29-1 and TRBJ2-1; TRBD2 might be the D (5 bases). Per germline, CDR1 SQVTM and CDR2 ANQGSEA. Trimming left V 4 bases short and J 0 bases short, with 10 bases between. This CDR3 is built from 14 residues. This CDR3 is CSVGGYPSYNEQFF. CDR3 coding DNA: TGCAGCGTTGGCGGGTACCCCTCCTACAATGAGCAGTTCTTC.

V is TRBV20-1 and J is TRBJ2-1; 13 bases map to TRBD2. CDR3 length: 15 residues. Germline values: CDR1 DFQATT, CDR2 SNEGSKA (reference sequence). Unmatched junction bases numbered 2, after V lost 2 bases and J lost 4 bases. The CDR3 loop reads CSARRTSGGYNEQFF. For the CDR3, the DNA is TGCAGTGCTAGAAGGACTAGCGGGGGATACAATGAGCAGTTCTTC.

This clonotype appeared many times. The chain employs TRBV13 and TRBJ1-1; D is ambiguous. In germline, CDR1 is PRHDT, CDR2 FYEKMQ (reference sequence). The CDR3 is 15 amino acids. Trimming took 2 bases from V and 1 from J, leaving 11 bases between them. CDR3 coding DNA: TGTGCCAGCAGCTTATTTCCGAGGGAGAACACTGAAGCTTTCTTT. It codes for CASSLFPRENTEAFF.

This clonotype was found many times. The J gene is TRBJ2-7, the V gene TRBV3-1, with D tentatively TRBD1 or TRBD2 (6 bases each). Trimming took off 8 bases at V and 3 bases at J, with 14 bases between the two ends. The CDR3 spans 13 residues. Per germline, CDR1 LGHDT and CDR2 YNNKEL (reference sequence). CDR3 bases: TGTGCCAGCGCCCCCGGGGGCGACTACGAGCAGTACTTC. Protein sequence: CASAPGGDYEQYF.

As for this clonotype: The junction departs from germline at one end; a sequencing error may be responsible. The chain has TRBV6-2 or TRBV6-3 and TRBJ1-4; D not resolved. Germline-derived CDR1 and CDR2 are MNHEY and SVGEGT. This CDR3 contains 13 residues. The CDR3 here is CASHQVSNGKLFF. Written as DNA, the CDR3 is TGTGCCAGCCACCAGGTCTCCAATGGAAAACTGTTTTTT.